The present T cell receptor (beta chain) was sequenced within a study of beta chain features in type 1 diabetes. For the study at large: Patients looked much like healthy donors when it came to age, gender and cell yields. Study-level results: TCRB CDR3s were moderately but significantly shorter in Type 1 diabetes patients in all four CD4+ subsets.

To note about this clone: Its antigen is undetermined.

Trimming removed 3 bases at V and 6 bases at J, with 10 bases between. The germline gives CDR1 KGHSH, CDR2 LQKENI. CDR3 size: 13 residues. As every portion of the isolated RNA was reverse transcribed, the sequencing read expressed TCRB transcripts. Sequencing was performed with immunoSEQ multiplex PCR; in TCRdb, only in-frame clones are kept and a portion is missing. The sample includes approximately 27,000 clones, roughly 50% of them seen just once. The specimen sequenced was stem cell memory CD4+ T cells from blood. The chain carries TRBV18 and TRBJ2-3; D perhaps matches TRBD2 (5 bases). The TCR was taken from a man aged 25-45 years with type 1 diabetes. CDR3 region: CASSPSRGDTQYF. For the CDR3, the DNA is TGTGCCAGCTCACCCAGCCGAGGGGATACGCAGTATTTT. The full variable domain, rest sourced from reference TRBV18 and TRBJ2-3, is NAGVMQNPRHLVRRRGQEARLRCSPMKGHSHVYWYRQLPEEGLKFMVYLQKENIIDESGMPKERFSAEFPKEGPSILRIQQVVRGDSAAYFCASSPSRGDTQYFGPGTRLTVL.